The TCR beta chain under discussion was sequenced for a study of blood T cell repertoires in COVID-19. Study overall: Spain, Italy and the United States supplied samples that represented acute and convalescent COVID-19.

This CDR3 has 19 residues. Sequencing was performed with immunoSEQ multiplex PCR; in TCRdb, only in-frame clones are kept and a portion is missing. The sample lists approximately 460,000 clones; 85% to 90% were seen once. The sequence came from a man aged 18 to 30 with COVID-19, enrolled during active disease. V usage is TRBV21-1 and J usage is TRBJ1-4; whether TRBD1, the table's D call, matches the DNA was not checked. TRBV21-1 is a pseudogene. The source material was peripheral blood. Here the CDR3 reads CASSKESSGGRRANEKLFF. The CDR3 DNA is TGTGCCAGCAGCAAAGAGAGTTCAGGGGGCAGGCGGGCGAATGAAAAACTGTTTTTT.